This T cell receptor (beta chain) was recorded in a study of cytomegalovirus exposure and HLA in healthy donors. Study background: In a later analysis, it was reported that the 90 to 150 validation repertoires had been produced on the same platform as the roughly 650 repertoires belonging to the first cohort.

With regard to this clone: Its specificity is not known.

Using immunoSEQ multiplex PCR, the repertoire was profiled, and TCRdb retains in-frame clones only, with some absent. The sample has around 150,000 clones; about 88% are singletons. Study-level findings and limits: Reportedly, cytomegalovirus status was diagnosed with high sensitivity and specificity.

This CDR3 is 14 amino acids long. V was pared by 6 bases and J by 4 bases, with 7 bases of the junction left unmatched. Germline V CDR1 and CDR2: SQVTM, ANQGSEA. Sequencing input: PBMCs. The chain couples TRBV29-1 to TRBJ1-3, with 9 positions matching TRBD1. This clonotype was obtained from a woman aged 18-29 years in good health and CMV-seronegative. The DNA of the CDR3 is TGCAGCGTAGAGACAGGGGGAACCGGAAACACCATATATTTT. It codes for CSVETGGTGNTIYF.